This TCR beta chain was sequenced during a study of Ad26.COV2.S vaccination and SARS-CoV-2 variants. This clone was found once. The data were produced by immunoSEQ multiplex PCR, yet TCRdb's version contains in-frame clones alone and is incomplete. The sample lists 180,000 or so clones, around 85% occurring once. The sequence came from a human donor who had recovered from COVID-19. The sequences come from peripheral blood, collected after recovery from COVID-19.

The CDR3 sequence: CASSPGQISNQPQHF. The DNA of the CDR3 is TGCGCCAGCAGCCCCGGACAGATTAGCAATCAGCCCCAGCATTTT. The chain employs TRBV5-1 and TRBJ1-5, with a possible D match to TRBD1 (6 bases). Trimming removed 4 bases at V and 0 bases at J, with 11 bases between. The CDR3 runs to 15 residues. Per the germline V gene, CDR1 is SGHRS and CDR2 is YFSETQ.